This TCR beta chain originates from a study of blood T cells in healthy people across ages. The V gene end was trimmed by 5 bases and the J gene end by 5 bases; junction bases not matched to a gene: 6. This CDR3 contains 14 residues. Germline V gene sequence: CDR1 MDHEN, CDR2 SYDVKM. PCR was performed a second time for about 7 to 11 cycles using a sample-barcoded 5' primer and a J-beta primer mix. TCRdb reprocessed the 5' RACE reads via MiXCR and lists one record per CDR3 protein. The table records hundreds of thousands of distinct CDR3 sequences, roughly three fifths of them present only once. The sample providers were healthy Caucasian people from Russia, aged about 6 to 100.

The sequenced sample was blood. The receptor was isolated from a man between 35 and 55 years old in good health. The chain links TRBV28 to TRBJ2-5, with TRBD2 identical over 9 bases. The DNA for the CDR3 is TGTGCCAGCAGTCACCTAGCGGGAAGGGAGACCCAGTACTTC. Encoded protein: CASSHLAGRETQYF.